These 29 T cell receptor beta chains were sequenced from one sample in a study of CD8+ T cells in alopecia areata. Treatment given: oral pan-JAK inhibitor, 5-10 mg twice daily. Extracted from the samples, RNA was reverse transcribed into cDNA to serve as the sequencing template. Assay used: immunoSEQ multiplex PCR; TCRdb lists only in-frame clones, some missing. The sample shows fewer than 100,000 clones, over 70% of them seen only once. The sequencing here drew on CD8+ T cells sorted from blood, taken at approximately week 42, from a patient treated with tofacitinib. These receptors were collected from a human donor with alopecia areata.

The chain links TRBV7-2 to TRBJ2-4; D call uncertain. The V and J ends lost 5 bases and 4 bases respectively, with 15 bases between them. Per the germline V gene, CDR1 is SGHTA and CDR2 is FQGNSA. The length of the CDR3 is 15 residues. The CDR3 region is CASSQNSQTKNIQYF. The CDR3 DNA reads as TGTGCCAGCAGCCAGAATAGCCAAACAAAAAACATTCAGTACTTC.

This clone was detected only a few times. The chain recombines TRBV29-1 with TRBJ2-3, with 8 bases matching TRBD2. The CDR3 has 16 residues. The V segment lost 5 bases and the J segment 2 bases; nucleotides outside the gene matches: 12. Germline CDR1 SQVTM, CDR2 ANQGSEA. CDR3 sequence (DNA): TGCAGCGTTCCCGGGGGTAGCGGGGCTTTCACAGATACGCAGTATTTT. Translation gives CSVPGGSGAFTDTQYF.

CDR3 loop: CASSTRTLSYEQYF. As DNA, the CDR3 is TGTGCCAGCAGCACCCGGACACTTTCCTACGAGCAGTACTTC. This chain joins TRBV11-3 and TRBJ2-7, with D perhaps TRBD1 (5 bases). Deletions cut 5 bases from V and 1 base from J, with 12 bases between. CDR1 and CDR2 (germline): SGHNT, YENEEA. This CDR3 has 14 amino acids.

This clone was counted only a few times. V gene TRBV29-1 combines with J gene TRBJ2-1; D is uncertain. The CDR3 contains 17 residues. The V and J ends lost 4 bases and 1 base respectively, with 20 bases between them. Germline V gene sequence: CDR1 SQVTM, CDR2 ANQGSEA. In DNA form, the CDR3 reads TGCAGCGTTGTCGACATTAACACCCCTAGGTCCTACAATGAGCAGTTCTTC. Translation gives CSVVDINTPRSYNEQFF.

The table lists this clone with a few counts. The chain has TRBV30 and TRBJ1-2; possibly TRBD1 for D (5 bases). The germline V gene has CDR1 GTSNPN and CDR2 SVGIG (reference sequence). V was shortened by 0 bases and J by 14 bases, with 13 bases between the two germline ends. CDR3 length equals 11 residues. CDR3 amino acids: CAWSVSGSPTF. The CDR3 bases are TGTGCCTGGAGTGTCTCAGGGAGTCCAACCTTC.

This chain connects TRBV6-1 to TRBJ2-1; 12 nucleotides agree with TRBD2. Germline CDR1 and CDR2: MNHNS and SASEGT. This CDR3 has 15 amino acids. V shed 5 bases and J 4 bases; nucleotides not matched to a gene: 3. The CDR3 here is CASSPSGGAYNEQFF. CDR3 nucleotides: TGTGCCAGCAGTCCTAGCGGGGGGGCGTACAATGAGCAGTTCTTC.

V is TRBV4-3 and J is TRBJ1-1; no firm D call. The CDR3 totals 12 residues. The germline V and J ends were trimmed by 4 bases and 2 bases, with 5 bases remaining between them. Germline CDR1 and CDR2: LGHNA and YSLEER. CDR3 amino acids: CASSPDNTEAFF. The CDR3 bases are TGCGCCAGCAGCCCAGATAACACTGAAGCTTTCTTT.

The DNA of the CDR3 is TGTGCCAGCAGCTTAGGCAGGTCGGGCTACACCTTC. This gives the protein CASSLGRSGYTF. This chain uses TRBV13 with TRBJ1-2, with D unclear. V was clipped by 0 bases and J by 8 bases, with 7 bases between them. This CDR3 region has 12 residues. Per the germline V gene, CDR1 is PRHDT and CDR2 is FYEKMQ (reference sequence). The variable domain in full, completed from reference TRBV13 and TRBJ1-2, reads AAGVIQSPRHLIKEKRETATLKCYPIPRHDTVYWYQQGPGQDPQFLISFYEKMQSDKGSIPDRFSAQQFSDYHSELNMSSLELGDSALYFCASSLGRSGYTFGSGTRLTVV.

The V and J genes are TRBV5-1 and TRBJ2-2; weak D call: TRBD1 (5 bases). This CDR3 is built from 16 residues. Germline loops: CDR1 SGHRS, CDR2 YFSETQ. V was shortened by 3 bases and J by 3 bases, with 15 bases between the two germline ends. The CDR3 region is CASSWALGPDTGELFF. DNA for the CDR3: TGCGCCAGCAGCTGGGCTTTGGGGCCGGACACCGGGGAGCTGTTTTTT.

This sequence joins TRBV5-6 and TRBJ2-3; D gene ambiguous. V was cut by 5 bases and J by 0 bases, with 4 bases left in between. The CDR3 is 12 residues long. CDR1 and CDR2 from the germline V gene are SGHDT and YYEEEE. The CDR3 DNA reads TGTGCCAGCAGTGATAGCACAGATACGCAGTATTTT. Encoded protein: CASSDSTDTQYF.

The chain recombines TRBV7-8 with TRBJ2-2; D may match TRBD1 or TRBD2 (5 bases each). V lost 5 bases, J lost 1 base, and 17 bases lay in between. The V gene's germline CDR1 is SGHVS and CDR2 FQNEAQ. The CDR3 consists of 17 residues. CDR3 DNA: TGTGCCAGCAGCCTGCCAGGGAGAGGGCAGAACACCGGGGAGCTGTTTTTT. Amino acids: CASSLPGRGQNTGELFF.

This clone has a handful of counts. The identical CDR3 is also encoded by other nucleotide sequences in the sample. This chain links TRBV29-1 with TRBJ2-7; D unresolved. V lost 4 bases, J lost 0 bases, and 4 bases lay in between. Germline V lookup: CDR1 SQVTM, CDR2 ANQGSEA. This CDR3 region has 11 residues. The CDR3 protein is CSVGDSYEQYF. In DNA, the CDR3 is TGCAGCGTTGGGGACTCCTACGAGCAGTACTTC.

The chain combines TRBV13 with TRBJ1-2, with D possibly being TRBD1 (6 bases). Germline CDR1 PRHDT, CDR2 FYEKMQ (reference sequence). V was pared by 6 bases and J by 8 bases, with 16 bases between. This CDR3 is 13 amino acids long. CDR3 amino acids: CASSSAGVVGYTF. DNA of the CDR3: TGTGCCAGCAGTTCTGCAGGGGTGGTAGGCTACACCTTC.

This chain connects TRBV4-3 to TRBJ2-7; no firm D call. The CDR3 spans 15 residues. Germline CDR1 reads LGHNA; CDR2 reads YSLEER. V dropped 0 bases and J dropped 4 bases, with 13 bases sitting between them. CDR3 sequence reads: CASSQDPQGYYEQYF. The CDR3 DNA sequence: TGCGCCAGCAGCCAAGACCCCCAAGGTTATTACGAGCAGTACTTC.

The rearrangement links TRBV6-5 to TRBJ2-2, with TRBD1 identical over 9 bases. The germline CDR1 and CDR2 sequences are MNHEY and SVGAGI. Unmatched junction bases numbered 1, after V lost 1 base and J lost 1 base. This CDR3 contains 16 residues. The CDR3 sequence: CASSYLGQGNTGELFF. CDR3 DNA sequence: TGTGCCAGCAGTTACTTGGGACAGGGGAACACCGGGGAGCTGTTTTTT.

The chain recombines TRBV5-1 with TRBJ2-7; 11 bases map to TRBD1. The junction had 8 bases not matched to a gene; V was cut back by 5 bases and J by 4 bases. The CDR3 extends over 15 amino acids. Germline assignment: CDR1 SGHRS and CDR2 YFSETQ. This CDR3 is CASSDGQGAFYEQYF. CDR3 sequence (DNA): TGCGCCAGCAGTGACGGACAGGGGGCTTTTTACGAGCAGTACTTC.

This sequence joins TRBV29-1 and TRBJ2-7; D is undetermined. There are 15 residues in the CDR3. V dropped 4 bases and J dropped 1 base, with 17 bases sitting between them. Germline V lookup: CDR1 SQVTM, CDR2 ANQGSEA. CDR3 amino acids: CSVVTESGRSYEQYF. For the CDR3, the DNA is TGCAGCGTTGTTACCGAATCTGGCAGATCCTACGAGCAGTACTTC.

The rearrangement uses TRBV4-1 and TRBJ1-2, with D uncertain. CDR3 length: 15 amino acids. V was pared by 0 bases and J by 8 bases, with 16 bases between. Germline V lookup: CDR1 MGHRA, CDR2 YSYEKL. The CDR3, as DNA: TGCGCCAGCAGCCAAGACCTTCTGGGGTTAGTGGGCTACACCTTC. This encodes CASSQDLLGLVGYTF.

This clone has a single count. CDR3 region: CASSQRTGSTGELFF. In DNA, the CDR3 is TGCGCCAGCAGCCAGCGGACAGGGAGCACCGGGGAGCTGTTTTTT. The chain carries TRBV4-3 and TRBJ2-2, with 8 bases identical to TRBD1. The germline V gene has CDR1 LGHNA and CDR2 YSLEER. The CDR3 loop spans 15 amino acids. Trimming cost V 3 bases and J 4 bases; bases outside gene matches: 4.

The J gene is TRBJ1-1, the V gene TRBV27; TRBD1 matches 8 bases. The CDR3 consists of 14 residues. With 4 bases clipped from V and 1 base from J, the junction kept 2 bases outside the gene matches. Germline V gene sequence: CDR1 MNHEY, CDR2 SMNVEV (reference sequence). This CDR3 is CASSYGQGNTEAFF. Written as DNA, the CDR3 is TGTGCCAGCAGTTACGGACAGGGGAACACTGAAGCTTTCTTT.

In this sample, this clone turned up a few times. Other nucleotide sequences from this sample produce the same CDR3. The chain recombines TRBV4-3 with TRBJ2-7; a possible D gene is TRBD2 (6 bases). Germline V gene lookup returns CDR1 LGHNA and CDR2 YSLEER. CDR3 length: 13 residues. The V and J ends lost 3 bases and 5 bases respectively, with 11 bases between them. The CDR3 sequence is CASSQSLANEQYF. CDR3 DNA: TGCGCCAGCAGCCAGTCGCTAGCGAACGAGCAGTACTTC.

The chain uses TRBV27 and TRBJ1-1; D unresolved. CDR1 and CDR2 (germline): MNHEY, SMNVEV (reference sequence). The CDR3 contains 11 residues. Trimming took off 6 bases at V and 3 bases at J, with 5 bases between the two ends. CDR3 sequence: CASRQYTEAFF. The CDR3 DNA sequence: TGTGCCAGCAGGCAATACACTGAAGCTTTCTTT.

The chain employs TRBV7-2 and TRBJ2-7; TRBD2 agrees at 8 bases. Germline V gene sequence: CDR1 SGHTA, CDR2 FQGNSA. V lost 4 bases to trimming and J lost 3 bases; unmatched junction nucleotides: 8. There are 15 residues in the CDR3. DNA of the CDR3: TGTGCCAGCAGCTCCGGCGGGGGGCGAATCTACGAGCAGTACTTC. Amino acid sequence: CASSSGGGRIYEQYF.

The rearrangement links TRBV4-1 to TRBJ1-1; TRBD1 might be the D (5 bases). From germline, CDR1 is MGHRA and CDR2 YSYEKL. V lost 1 base, J lost 8 bases, and 11 bases lay in between. The CDR3 contains 13 residues. The CDR3 loop reads CASSQVLGDEAFF. CDR3 nucleotides: TGCGCCAGCAGCCAAGTCTTGGGGGACGAAGCTTTCTTT.

The genes are TRBV6-6 and TRBJ2-2, with TRBD2 matching 7 bases. The CDR3 extends over 16 amino acids. The germline V gene encodes CDR1 MNHNY and CDR2 SVGAGI (reference sequence). Unmatched junction bases numbered 6, after V lost 2 bases and J lost 3 bases. CDR3 coding DNA: TGTGCCAGCAGTTACCCCGAGCGGGAAGACACCGGGGAGCTGTTTTTT. It encodes CASSYPEREDTGELFF.

The CDR3: CASSLKEESRYWGYTF. The CDR3 DNA reads as TGTGCCAGCAGCTTGAAGGAAGAGTCCCGGTACTGGGGCTACACCTTC. The chain recombines TRBV5-4 with TRBJ1-2; no reliable D call. The length of the CDR3 is 16 residues. Trimming pared 1 base from V and 8 bases from J, leaving 21 bases between. Germline V gives CDR1 SGHNT, CDR2 YYREEE (reference sequence).

In its sample, this clone was seen once. Other nucleotide sequences from this sample produce the same CDR3. The CDR3 nucleotides read TGCGCCAGCAGCTTGGGCCATGAGCAGTTCTTC. Translation: CASSLGHEQFF. This chain connects TRBV5-1 to TRBJ2-1, with no clear D. The CDR3 has 11 residues. Trimming cost V 0 bases and J 8 bases, with 3 bases left between them. CDR1 and CDR2 (germline): SGHRS, YFSETQ.

The J gene is TRBJ1-2, the V gene TRBV9; 7 bases are shared with TRBD1. Germline V CDR1 and CDR2: SGDLS, YYNGEE. The CDR3 contains 20 residues. Germline trimming cut 0 bases from V and 4 bases from J; bases unmatched to any gene: 21. As DNA, the CDR3 is TGTGCCAGCAGCGTAGACCCAAAGGAAACCACAGGGGATATAAGCTATGGCTACACCTTC. Its translation: CASSVDPKETTGDISYGYTF.

CDR3 loop: CASSSGGGNEKLFF. CDR3 in DNA: TGTGCCAGCAGTTCCGGAGGGGGTAACGAAAAACTGTTTTTT. This sequence joins TRBV9 and TRBJ1-4; TRBD1 is a possible D gene (6 bases). Germline V gene lookup returns CDR1 SGDLS and CDR2 YYNGEE. This CDR3 region has 14 residues. The V end was cut by 5 bases, the J end by 8 bases, with 16 bases between.